Following are 27 T cell receptor beta chains from one sample sequenced in a study of tumor and adjacent non-tumor tissue in lung cancer. This sample's RNA came from whole unsorted tissue. TCRbeta libraries were built with three rounds of nested PCR, modified from ARM-PCR. A single record per CDR3 protein comes from TCRdb applying MiXCR to the multiplex PCR reads. The profile covers approximately 79,000 distinct CDR3 sequences, with around 70% appearing a single time and approximately 10% taken by the ten largest. Material for sequencing was lung tumor tissue. The origin of the receptors is a woman in her 40s with non-small cell lung cancer.

Notes on this clonotype: Without the conserved terminal phenylalanine or tryptophan, this CDR3 likely stems from a read error. This chain links TRBV4-2 with TRBJ2-2, with 8 bases that match TRBD2. The CDR3 runs 17 residues. In germline, CDR1 is LGHNA, CDR2 YNFKEQ. The J segment lost 5 bases and the V segment lost 1 base, leaving 9 bases of the junction unmatched. CDR3 coding DNA: TGTGCCAGCAGCCAAGGTAGAGCGGGAGCGGGTACCGGGGAGCTGTTTTCC. Amino acids: CASSQGRAGAGTGELFS.

In this sample, this clonotype turned up once. The chain couples TRBV4-2 to TRBJ2-5, with a possible D match to TRBD2 (6 bases). The CDR3 is 15 residues long. Trimming removed 10 bases at V and 5 bases at J, with 23 bases between. Germline V lookup: CDR1 LGHNA, CDR2 YNFKEQ. The CDR3 nucleotides are TGTGCCAACAGTCCTTTGGGGACGGGAGCGGAGACCCAGTACTTC. As protein: CANSPLGTGAETQYF.

As for this clonotype: One end of the junction varies from germline; a read error may be responsible. V is TRBV29-1 and J is TRBJ1-2; D is ambiguous. This CDR3 is 10 amino acids long. Germline-derived CDR1 and CDR2 are SQVTM and ANQGSEA. The CDR3 loop reads CSVVSSGYIF. Written as DNA, the CDR3 is TGCAGCGTTGTATCGAGCGGCTACATCTTC.

The table lists this clonotype with many counts. The chain has TRBV5-5 and TRBJ2-1, with 7 bases aligning to TRBD2. The germline V gene encodes CDR1 SGHKS and CDR2 YYEKEE (reference sequence). The CDR3 is 15 residues long. Trimming cost V 4 bases and J 4 bases; bases outside gene matches: 8. CDR3: CASSAGGFIYNEQFF. For the CDR3, the DNA is TGTGCCAGCAGCGCCGGGGGGTTTATTTACAATGAGCAGTTCTTC.

This clonotype was found many times. The chain joins TRBV12-3 or TRBV12-4 to TRBJ2-3; TRBD2 matches 8 bases. Losses at the gene ends were 6 bases for V and 4 bases for J; bases not matched to a gene: 6. The CDR3 totals 14 residues. The CDR3 region has the DNA TGTGCCAGCAGCCTCAGCGGGGGTGCAGATACGCAGTATTTT. This encodes CASSLSGGADTQYF.

For this clonotype: The missing conserved phenylalanine or tryptophan at the end of this CDR3 makes a read error likely. The gene calls are TRBV11-2 and TRBJ1-1; the match to TRBD1 covers 8 bases. The CDR3 runs to 14 residues. With 7 bases clipped from V and 4 bases from J, the junction kept 8 bases outside the gene matches. Germline CDR1 reads SGHAT; CDR2 reads FQNNGV. Here the CDR3 DNA reads TGTGCCAGCAATCCCGACAGGGGAGGCACTGAAGCTTTCATT. Protein product: CASNPDRGGTEAFI.

The chain joins TRBV10-3 to TRBJ2-3; D remains unclear. There are 13 residues in the CDR3. The V and J ends lost 8 bases and 2 bases respectively, with 11 bases between them. Germline V gene sequence: CDR1 ENHRY, CDR2 SYGVKD. CDR3 residues: CAIVNGPTDTQYF. DNA of the CDR3: TGTGCCATCGTGAACGGACCCACAGATACGCAGTATTTT.

To note about this clonotype: A read error may explain this, as a much larger clone is one base away. The chain recombines TRBV7-8 with TRBJ1-5, with a possible D match to TRBD1 (5 bases). The CDR3 totals 13 residues. Germline assignment: CDR1 SGHVS and CDR2 FQNEAQ. Here the CDR3 reads CASRGGAYQSQHF. Here the CDR3 DNA reads TGTGCCAGCCGTGGTGGGGCCTATCAGTCCCAGCATTTT.

A note on this clonotype: A read error may be the cause here, since a much bigger clone is one base away. V usage is TRBV4-1 and J usage is TRBJ2-1; D is possibly TRBD2 (5 bases). The CDR3 is 15 amino acids. Germline V CDR1 and CDR2: MGHRA, YSYEKL. This chain's CDR3 is CTSSQEAAGYNEQFF. The CDR3 coding sequence is TGCACCAGCAGCCAAGAGGCGGCGGGTTACAATGAGCAGTTCTTC.

This clonotype was detected once. A much larger clone differs from this one at a single base, so this may be a read error. The V gene is TRBV20-1, the J gene TRBJ1-1; tentative D call: TRBD1 (6 bases). Germline-derived CDR1 and CDR2 are DFQATT and SNEGSKA (reference sequence). The CDR3 is 14 amino acids. As DNA, the CDR3 is TGCAGTGCTAGAGTAAGGGGGGAGAACAGTGAAGCTTTCTTT. This sequence encodes CSARVRGENSEAFF.

Regarding this clonotype: The junction departs from germline at one end; a sequencing error may be responsible. CDR3 DNA sequence: TGTGCCATCAGTGTGGGACAGGATAGTTCCTATGGCTACATCTTC. It is translated as CAISVGQDSSYGYIF. This chain connects TRBV10-3 to TRBJ1-2; the match to TRBD1 covers 8 bases. Germline-derived CDR1 and CDR2 are ENHRY and SYGVKD. This CDR3 is 15 amino acids long.

As regards this clonotype: Possible read error: a much larger clone is one base away. V is TRBV20-1 and J is TRBJ2-7, with D uncertain. With 5 bases removed from V and 0 bases from J, the gap between germline ends came to 14 bases. This CDR3 spans 14 amino acids. Germline-derived CDR1 and CDR2 are DFQATT and SNEGSKA (reference sequence). The CDR3 spells CSAGVDPRSYEQYF. The CDR3 coding sequence is TGCAGTGCTGGAGTTGACCCCCGCTCCTACGAGCAGTACTTC.

This clonotype was found once. The chain combines TRBV2 with TRBJ2-2; unclear D gene. V was pared by 8 bases and J by 0 bases, with 13 bases between. There are 15 residues in the CDR3. The germline V gene has CDR1 SNHLY and CDR2 FYNNEI. CDR3 nucleotide sequence: TGTGCCAGCGGTTGGCAACCTCCGAACACCGGGGAGCTGTTTTTT. It translates to CASGWQPPNTGELFF.

About this clonotype: A read error is possible here, since a much larger clone lies one base away. The chain carries TRBV5-4 and TRBJ2-1; TRBD2 matches at 9 bases. The J segment lost 7 bases and the V segment lost 6 bases, leaving 11 bases of the junction unmatched. Looked up from germline, CDR1 is SGHNT and CDR2 is YYREEE (reference sequence). This CDR3 contains 15 residues. The CDR3 DNA sequence: TGTGCCAGCACCAAGGGCGGGAGGGCCTTTAATGAGCAGTTCTTC. Its protein is CASTKGGRAFNEQFF.

The chain couples TRBV6-4 to TRBJ2-1; weak D call: TRBD1 (6 bases). Germline assignment: CDR1 MRHNA and CDR2 SNTAGT. V was pared by 4 bases and J by 7 bases, with 17 bases between. This CDR3 comprises 15 residues. CDR3 sequence (DNA): TGTGCCAGCAGTGGCGAGAGGATAGGGGGAAATGAGCAGTTCTTC. The encoded protein is CASSGERIGGNEQFF.

Concerning this clonotype itself: One junction end disagrees with the germline gene, perhaps due to a read error. The chain recombines TRBV24-1 with TRBJ1-5; weak D call: TRBD1 (6 bases). Per germline, CDR1 KGHDR and CDR2 SFDVKD. The CDR3 has 16 residues. This chain's CDR3 is CATSASPGSGDQPQHF. The CDR3 region has the DNA TGTGCCACCAGTGCTTCCCCGGGGTCAGGGGATCAGCCCCAACATTTT.

This clonotype was recorded a few times. The V and J genes are TRBV5-1 and TRBJ2-3; D is possibly TRBD1 (6 bases). The CDR3 is 14 amino acids. V gave up 6 bases and J gave up 4 bases, with 15 bases separating them. Germline V gives CDR1 SGHRS, CDR2 YFSETQ. The CDR3 DNA follows: TGCGCCAGCAACTGGACAGAGGTCGCAGATACGCAGTATTTT. Its protein is CASNWTEVADTQYF.

Concerning this clonotype: This may stem from a read error, because a much larger clone lies one nucleotide away. The chain uses TRBV14 and TRBJ2-5, with unresolved D. The CDR3 contains 14 residues. The germline gives CDR1 SGHDN, CDR2 FVKESK. CDR3 coding DNA: TGTGCCATCAGCCAAGACGATTTCCTCGAGACCCAGTACTTC. It codes for CAISQDDFLETQYF.

As to this clonotype: As the CDR3 is not closed by the conserved phenylalanine or tryptophan, this likely results from a read error. CDR3 coding DNA: TGCGGCATGACTAGCGGTTTTTCTTACAATGAGCAGTTCTTA. Its translation is CGMTSGFSYNEQFL. V usage is TRBV29-1 and J usage is TRBJ2-1; 9 positions match TRBD2. Germline V lookup: CDR1 SQVTM, CDR2 ANQGSEA. This CDR3 spans 14 amino acids.

This CDR3 is CASSLTSGGSYNEQFF. CDR3 in DNA: TGCGCCAGCAGCTTGACTAGCGGGGGCTCCTACAATGAGCAGTTCTTC. This chain links TRBV5-1 with TRBJ2-1; 11 bases map to TRBD2. The CDR3 totals 16 residues. V lost 1 base and J lost 0; bases outside the gene matches: 0. Per germline, CDR1 SGHRS and CDR2 YFSETQ.

Concerning this clonotype: One end of the junction fails to match germline, which may point to a read error. This chain links TRBV14 with TRBJ2-3; tentative D call: TRBD2 (6 bases). The CDR3 loop spans 17 amino acids. Germline CDR1 SGHDN, CDR2 FVKESK. CDR3 DNA sequence: TGTGCCAGCAGCCTAGACGCGGGAATTGATGGCACACATACGCAATATTTT. Amino acids: CASSLDAGIDGTHTQYF.

This clonotype came up once. Since no conserved phenylalanine or tryptophan closes the CDR3, a read error is the likely cause. The rearrangement links TRBV13 to TRBJ1-6, with TRBD1 matching 8 bases. This CDR3 has 15 amino acids. The germline V gene has CDR1 PRHDT and CDR2 FYEKMQ (reference sequence). V was pared by 5 bases and J by 8 bases, with 8 bases of the junction left unmatched. As DNA, the CDR3 is TGTGCCAGCAGCACAAACAGGGGGGTGCATTCACCCCTCCACTGT. Protein sequence: CASSTNRGVHSPLHC.

In the case of this clonotype: A clone one base away is much larger, so this may be a read error. The gene calls are TRBV28 and TRBJ1-3; unclear D gene. This CDR3 is built from 13 residues. Trimming took off 7 bases at V and 8 bases at J, with 15 bases between the two ends. In germline, CDR1 is MDHEN, CDR2 SYDVKM. The CDR3 protein is CASNPSTTHTIYF. The CDR3 region has the DNA TGTGCCAGCAATCCATCGACCACCCACACCATATATTTT.

This clonotype turned up a few times. The chain joins TRBV19 to TRBJ1-3, with D possibly being TRBD1 (5 bases). The V gene's germline CDR1 is LNHDA and CDR2 SQIVND (reference sequence). V lost 11 bases to trimming and J lost 0 bases, with 8 bases between them. CDR3 length equals 12 residues. The CDR3 region has the DNA TGTGCCGCAGGGTACTCTGGAAACACCATATATTTT. Residues: CAAGYSGNTIYF. Supplemented by reference TRBV19 and TRBJ1-3, the full variable domain reads DGGITQSPKYLFRKEGQNVTLSCEQNLNHDAMYWYRQDPGQGLRLIYYSQIVNDFQKGDIAEGYSVSREKKESFPLTVTSAQKNPTAFYLCAAGYSGNTIYFGEGSWLTVV.

Turning to this clonotype: Because the CDR3 is missing its conserved closing phenylalanine or tryptophan, this is likely a read error. V and J are TRBV6-5 and TRBJ1-2; D unresolved. The CDR3 loop spans 13 amino acids. Germline V CDR1 and CDR2: MNHEY, SVGAGI. The CDR3 sequence: CTSSYSYNYGYTS. The CDR3 coding sequence is TGTACCAGCAGTTACTCGTACAACTATGGCTACACCTCC.

Regarding this clonotype: The junction does not match germline at one end; this may be a read error. V usage is TRBV6-5 and J usage is TRBJ1-2; possible D gene TRBD1, 5 bases. From germline, CDR1 is MNHEY and CDR2 SVGAGI. This CDR3 is 14 amino acids long. CDR3 residues: CASSYQGANYSYTF. CDR3 DNA: TGTGCCAGTAGTTACCAGGGAGCTAACTATAGCTACACCTTC.

The CDR3 loop reads CASSPRPRSSHNEQFF. The CDR3 DNA reads as TGTGCCAGCAGCCCAAGACCTAGGAGCTCGCATAATGAGCAGTTCTTC. The chain carries TRBV11-3 and TRBJ2-1; no clear D. The V end lost 5 bases, the J end lost 7 bases, and 21 bases lay between the germline ends. Germline lookup yields CDR1 SGHNT and CDR2 YENEEA. The CDR3 is made up of 16 amino acids.